This T cell receptor beta chain was identified during a study of naive and memory T cell subsets. Points from the study as a whole: Higher TCR numbers at tuberculin sites reflect T cell infiltration, per interpretation.

The CDR3 runs to 16 residues. The germline V gene has CDR1 SGHRS and CDR2 YFSETQ. V lost 4 bases, J lost 4 bases, and 12 bases stayed unmatched. Treatment of the sample: skin biopsy from PPD injection site in Mantoux-positive individual. An oligonucleotide containing a UMI was ligated to the 3' end of TCR cDNA. Biopsied sites were PPD injections in people with a positive Mantoux test. In its sample, this clonotype was seen many times. Its target is not known. Ligated cDNA underwent four rounds of PCR with nested alpha and beta constant region primers and SP2. TCRdb reanalysed the UMI-ligation and nested PCR reads using MiXCR and keeps one entry per CDR3 protein. Of 37,000 or so distinct CDR3 sequences listed, 9.5% to 12% were seen once; the top ten hold around 4.2%.

The chain recombines TRBV5-1 with TRBJ2-5; 8 positions match TRBD1. The TCR was taken from an adult in good health. The material sequenced was skin, taken from a tuberculin skin test site. CDR3 loop: CASSPSGQGNGETQYF. In DNA form, the CDR3 reads TGCGCCAGCAGCCCTAGTGGACAGGGAAACGGAGAGACCCAGTACTTC.